This is a list of T cell receptor beta chains from one sample in a study of blood T cell repertoires in COVID-19. Clones were read by immunoSEQ multiplex PCR, and TCRdb kept only the in-frame ones, dropping some. The table includes roughly 90,000 clones, under 85% detected once. The sequenced sample was peripheral blood. These receptors all come from a woman older than 75 with COVID-19, enrolled during active disease. Both conserved end residues are part of each CDR3. The D gene is left open where the match is weak. For some rows the clone size is stated as once, few or many, or as a class when expanded; others skip it.

clone_size j_call cdr3_length d_call v_call cdr3_nt cdr3_aa
- TRBJ1-1 12 - TRBV10-3 TGTGCCATCAGTGAGCACGAGAACTGGGCTTTCTTT CAISEHENWAFF
- TRBJ2-5 16 - TRBV6-1 TGTGCCAGCAGTGAACGGGGAGGAGCGGTCCGGGAGACCCAGTACTTC CASSERGGAVRETQYF
- TRBJ2-1 14 - TRBV14 TGTGCCAGCAGCCAAGATTTTTCGCGGGGAGAGCAGTTCTTC CASSQDFSRGEQFF
- TRBJ2-7 14 TRBD1 TRBV5-1 TGCGCCAGCAGCTACCGACAGGGGGCCTACGAGCAGTACTTC CASSYRQGAYEQYF
once TRBJ2-1 13 - TRBV27 TGTGCCAGCAGTTACAGTACCTACAATGAGCAGTTCTTC CASSYSTYNEQFF
- TRBJ2-7 14 TRBD1 TRBV29-1 TGCAGCGTCCTCCGAAGGGACAGAGGCTACGAGCAGTACTTC CSVLRRDRGYEQYF
- TRBJ2-3 13 - TRBV5-4 TGTGCCAGCAGCTTAGATTACTCAGATACGCAGTATTTT CASSLDYSDTQYF
- TRBJ2-7 14 TRBD2 TRBV5-1 TGCGCCAGCAGCTTGAGCGGGATGACCTACGAGCAGTACTTC CASSLSGMTYEQYF
- TRBJ1-1 15 TRBD1 TRBV18 TGTGCCAGCTCAGCAACCCGGGACAGGGACACTGAAGCTTTCTTT CASSATRDRDTEAFF
- TRBJ2-1 13 - TRBV3-1/TRBV3-2 TGTGCCAGCAGCCAAGATAGTGGAGGGGAGCAGTTCTTC CASSQDSGGEQFF
- TRBJ1-6 15 - TRBV3-1/TRBV3-2 TGTGCCAGCAGCCAAGAGCAGGACAGTTATTCACCCCTCCACTTT CASSQEQDSYSPLHF
- TRBJ1-1 14 - TRBV6-5 TGTGCCAGCCGAATCCAGGGGACGAACACTGAAGCTTTCTTT CASRIQGTNTEAFF
- TRBJ2-1 13 TRBD1 TRBV30 TGTGCCTGGGACAGGGAAACCTACAATGAGCAGTTCTTC CAWDRETYNEQFF
- TRBJ2-7 14 - TRBV7-2 TGTGCCAGCAGCTTAGGCCGGAGCTCCTACGAGCAGTACTTC CASSLGRSSYEQYF
- TRBJ1-1 15 - TRBV9 TGTGCCAGCAGCGTATCCTCAGGGGTTAACACTGAAGCTTTCTTT CASSVSSGVNTEAFF
- TRBJ2-2 18 TRBD2 TRBV10-1 TGCGCCAGCATAACGGTCAGGAGAACTAGCGGGAGGGCCGGGGAGCTGTTTTTT CASITVRRTSGRAGELFF
- TRBJ1-1 14 - TRBV9 TGTGCCAGCAGCGCCATCAGACAGATAACTGAAGCTTTCTTT CASSAIRQITEAFF
- TRBJ2-2 16 TRBD1 TRBV7-7 TGTGCCAGCAGTTTTACCGGGACAGGGACCACCGGGGAGCTGTTTTTT CASSFTGTGTTGELFF
- TRBJ2-7 15 TRBD2 TRBV9 TGTGCCAGCAGCGTTGGGCGGGGGTCCTCCTACGAGCAGTACTTC CASSVGRGSSYEQYF
- TRBJ2-7 16 TRBD2 TRBV5-1 TGCGCCAGCAGCTTGTGGCTAGCGGGAGAATTGTACGAGCAGTACTTC CASSLWLAGELYEQYF
- TRBJ1-1 15 - TRBV5-1 TGCGCCAGCATCTCCCACGAGGGTGGCGATGGTCGAGCTTTCTTT CASISHEGGDGRAFF
- TRBJ2-1 13 - TRBV10-3 TGTGCCGCCAAAATAGCGGATTACAATGAGCAGTTCTTC CAAKIADYNEQFF
- TRBJ1-2 13 TRBD1 TRBV27 TGTGCCAGCAGGGGACAGGGAGTAAAAGGCTACACCTTC CASRGQGVKGYTF
- TRBJ2-7 13 TRBD2 TRBV29-1 TGCAGCGTGGAACTAGCGGGAGTCTACGAGCAGTACTTC CSVELAGVYEQYF
few TRBJ1-2 15 - TRBV5-4 TGTGCCAGCAGCTTGAGGGGCCAGCTTAACTATGGCTACACCTTC CASSLRGQLNYGYTF
- TRBJ2-5 16 - TRBV5-6 TGTGCCAGCAGCTTGATCGCAGGGTGGGGCCAAGAGACCCAGTACTTC CASSLIAGWGQETQYF
- TRBJ2-2 16 TRBD2 TRBV5-4 TGTGCCAGCAGCTCGGGACTAGCGGGAGGGGCCGGGGAGCTGTTTTTT CASSSGLAGGAGELFF
- TRBJ2-7 15 - TRBV6-5 TGTGCCAGCAGTTACTCAGGGGGGGGCGTCTACGAGCAGTACTTC CASSYSGGGVYEQYF
- TRBJ2-3 15 TRBD2 TRBV6-4 TGTGCCAGCAGCCCACTAGCGGGAGGCCCAGATACGCAGTATTTT CASSPLAGGPDTQYF
few TRBJ2-7 11 - TRBV30 TGTGCCTGGAGGCGGGATCAACGACGGTACTTC CAWRRDQRRYF
few TRBJ1-2 18 TRBD1 TRBV4-3 TGCGCCAGCAGCCAAGATTGGTCAGGGGGCAGGGGGCGTAAGGGCTACACCTTC CASSQDWSGGRGRKGYTF
- TRBJ1-1 15 TRBD1 TRBV11-2 TGTGCCAGCAGATCTCCAGACAGGGCGAACACTGAAGCTTTCTTT CASRSPDRANTEAFF
- TRBJ1-5 13 - TRBV5-1 TGCGCCAGCAGCTTCGGGGGGGCGCAGCCCCAGCATTTT CASSFGGAQPQHF
- TRBJ2-7 13 - TRBV10-3 TGTGCCATCAGTGAGCCCTTTCTCTACGAGCAGTACTTC CAISEPFLYEQYF
- TRBJ2-7 14 - TRBV6-2/TRBV6-3 TGTGCCAGCAGTTACGGCAGGCTCTCCTACGAGCAGTACTTC CASSYGRLSYEQYF
- TRBJ1-5 17 - TRBV5-5 TGTGCCAGCAGCTTGGTGCGTCAGGCGATTAGCAATCAGCCCCAGCATTTT CASSLVRQAISNQPQHF
few TRBJ1-1 13 - TRBV19 TGTGCCAGTAGTTCACCACTACGGACTGAAGCTTTCTTT CASSSPLRTEAFF
- TRBJ2-3 16 TRBD2 TRBV15 TGTGCCACCAGCCGGGGCCAGCGGGGGAGCACAGATACGCAGTATTTT CATSRGQRGSTDTQYF
once TRBJ1-2 15 TRBD1 TRBV15 TGTGCCACCAGCAAAGGACAGGGTGCGAACTATGGCTACACCTTC CATSKGQGANYGYTF
- TRBJ2-2 13 - TRBV6-2/TRBV6-3 TGTGCCAGCAGTTACTGGGGGCCCGGGGAGCTGTTTTTT CASSYWGPGELFF
- TRBJ1-1 14 TRBD1 TRBV7-3 TGTGCCAGCAGCTTATCAGGGGGATTCACTGAAGCTTTCTTT CASSLSGGFTEAFF
- TRBJ1-3 11 - TRBV12-3/TRBV12-4 TGTGCCAGCAGACAGGGAGACACCATATATTTT CASRQGDTIYF
- TRBJ2-7 14 TRBD2 TRBV2 TGTGCCAGCAGTGAGGGACTAGCGGGAAACGAGCAGTACTTC CASSEGLAGNEQYF
- TRBJ2-7 12 - TRBV27 TGTGCCAGCAGTTTCCTCCGGGGGGAGCAGTACTTC CASSFLRGEQYF
- TRBJ1-2 14 TRBD1 TRBV18 TGTGCCAGCTCACCACCGACAGGGTTGCGTGGCTACACCTTC CASSPPTGLRGYTF
- TRBJ2-7 14 TRBD2 TRBV5-6 TGTGCCAGCAGCTTAGCGGGGCAAACCTACGAGCAGTACTTC CASSLAGQTYEQYF
- TRBJ2-7 12 - TRBV28 TGTGCAAGTTACAGTTCCTTGGGCGAGCAGTACTTC CASYSSLGEQYF
- TRBJ2-3 14 - TRBV7-6 TGTGCCAGCAGCTTGAGCGGGAGCACAGATACGCAGTATTTT CASSLSGSTDTQYF
once TRBJ1-2 15 TRBD1 TRBV28 TGTGCCAGCAGCTTCGGGGTGGGGACAGGGAGTGGCTACACCTTC CASSFGVGTGSGYTF
- TRBJ2-1 17 - TRBV18 TGTGCCAGCTCACAAAAAGTCGCTAGCACGAACTACAATGAGCAGTTCTTC CASSQKVASTNYNEQFF
- TRBJ1-5 13 - TRBV6-5 TGTGCCAGCAGCCGCCAACAGAATCAGCCCCAGCATTTT CASSRQQNQPQHF
- TRBJ1-3 16 - TRBV3-1/TRBV3-2 TGTGCCAGCAGCCCCTTTCCGAGGGCGTCTGGAAACACCATATATTTT CASSPFPRASGNTIYF
few TRBJ1-2 13 - TRBV2 TGTGCCAGCAAGGGGAGGGCTGGCTATGGCTACACCTTC CASKGRAGYGYTF
- TRBJ1-2 13 - TRBV4-3 TGCGCCAGCAGTCTGCGGGGGGCTTTGGGCTACACCTTC CASSLRGALGYTF
- TRBJ2-3 16 TRBD2 TRBV19 TGTGCCAGTAGGTTGGGAAGCGGGAGGAATCGGAATACGCAGTATTTT CASRLGSGRNRNTQYF
- TRBJ2-7 14 TRBD2 TRBV10-2 TGCGCCAGCAGGGTAGCGGGAGTAGGCTACGAGCAGTACTTC CASRVAGVGYEQYF
few TRBJ1-1 17 TRBD1 TRBV19 TGTGCCAGTAGTATTACCGGGACAGGGGTCTTGAACACTGAAGCTTTCTTT CASSITGTGVLNTEAFF